The 25 T cell receptor beta chains below were found in one sample sequenced in a study of OX40 agonist ivuxolimab in advanced cancers. Data came from immunoSEQ multiplex PCR; TCRdb stores just in-frame clones and leaves some out. The sample has tens of thousands of clones; 80% to 85% are singletons. The source was CD4+ or CD8+ T cells sorted from blood, collected in a trial of the OX40 agonist ivuxolimab. Receptors originate from an adult with an advanced solid tumor such as melanoma, head and neck, liver or kidney cancer.

This clone was seen once. The V gene is TRBV5-1, the J gene TRBJ2-4, with D tentatively TRBD2 (6 bases). Between the trimmed V and J ends, which lost 4 bases and 8 bases, there was a span of 16 bases. In germline, CDR1 is SGHRS, CDR2 YFSETQ. The CDR3 extends over 14 amino acids. The CDR3 DNA reads as TGCGCCAGCAGCCCCCAGGGAGGTGGGGACATTCAGTACTTC. It translates to CASSPQGGGDIQYF.

CDR3 DNA sequence: TGTGCCAGCAGTAGTTCGGGACAGGGTTTCGTTAACACCATATATTTT. This sequence encodes CASSSSGQGFVNTIYF. This rearrangement joins TRBV28 to TRBJ1-3; 9 bases match TRBD1. After removal of 5 bases from V and 7 bases from J, the junction contained 12 bases not matched to a gene. Germline loops: CDR1 MDHEN, CDR2 SYDVKM. This CDR3 is 16 amino acids long.

The rearrangement uses TRBV7-9 and TRBJ2-5, with D unclear. Trimming stripped 4 bases from V and 2 bases from J, with 11 bases between. The CDR3 totals 14 residues. Germline V gene lookup returns CDR1 SEHNR and CDR2 FQNEAQ (reference sequence). The CDR3 DNA reads as TGTGCCAGCAGCTCCCCGGCATTACAAGAGACCCAGTACTTC. Its translation is CASSSPALQETQYF. Complete variable domain (other parts from reference TRBV7-9 and TRBJ2-5): DTGVSQNPRHKITKRGQNVTFRCDPISEHNRLYWYRQTLGQGPEFLTYFQNEAQLEKSRLLSDRFSAERPKGSFSTLEIQRTEQGDSAMYLCASSSPALQETQYFGPGTRLLVL.

The rearrangement uses TRBV7-9 and TRBJ1-2; no clear D gene. Trimming pared 3 bases from V and 1 base from J, leaving 9 bases between. Germline V gene data show CDR1 as SEHNR and CDR2 as FQNEAQ (reference sequence). The CDR3 extends over 14 amino acids. The CDR3, as DNA: TGTGCCAGCAGCTTGCCAGGCTATAACTATGGCTACACCTTC. Amino acid sequence: CASSLPGYNYGYTF.

The V call is TRBV19, the J call TRBJ2-2; D is uncertain. Per germline, CDR1 LNHDA and CDR2 SQIVND (reference sequence). The CDR3 extends over 12 amino acids. The V gene lost 5 bases and the J gene lost 4 bases, with 5 bases spanning the gap. CDR3 region: CASSSRTGELFF. The CDR3 DNA reads TGTGCCAGTAGTTCACGCACCGGGGAGCTGTTTTTT.

The genes are TRBV7-3 and TRBJ1-6; D uncertain. This CDR3 comprises 13 residues. The V end was cut by 3 bases, the J end by 5 bases, with 5 bases between. In germline, CDR1 is SGHTA, CDR2 FQGTGA. CDR3 residues: CASSFGDNSPLHF. CDR3 in DNA: TGTGCCAGCAGCTTTGGGGATAATTCACCCCTCCACTTT.

CDR3 in DNA: TGCGCCAGCAGCCAAGCCATTCCGACAGGGGGCTTAAACACTGAAGCTTTCTTT. Translation: CASSQAIPTGGLNTEAFF. The V and J genes are TRBV4-3 and TRBJ1-1; the match to TRBD1 covers 10 bases. V shed 1 base, J shed 2 bases, and the junction held 10 bases outside the gene matches. Germline V gives CDR1 LGHNA, CDR2 YSLEER. This CDR3 has 18 amino acids.

This clone came up a few times. This chain connects TRBV5-1 to TRBJ2-2, with D perhaps TRBD1 (6 bases). CDR3 length equals 15 residues. The germline V gene encodes CDR1 SGHRS and CDR2 YFSETQ. V was clipped by 0 bases and J by 2 bases, with 8 bases between them. CDR3 residues: CASSLGTANTGELFF. The CDR3 coding sequence is TGCGCCAGCAGCTTGGGGACAGCAAACACCGGGGAGCTGTTTTTT.

This sequence joins TRBV19 and TRBJ2-3; a possible D gene is TRBD2 (7 bases). The CDR3 has 15 residues. Per germline, CDR1 LNHDA and CDR2 SQIVND (reference sequence). Trimming removed 6 bases from V and 1 base from J, with 14 bases in between. The CDR3 sequence: CASSRGGGGTDTQYF. The CDR3 coding sequence is TGTGCCAGTAGCCGAGGCGGGGGCGGCACAGATACGCAGTATTTT.

The chain couples TRBV5-1 to TRBJ1-3; weak D call: TRBD1 (5 bases). Germline CDR1 is SGHRS and CDR2 is YFSETQ. The CDR3 is 14 amino acids. Trimming took 5 bases from V and 0 from J, leaving 9 bases between them. The CDR3 region has the DNA TGCGCCAGCAGTCAAGGGGTCTCTGGAAACACCATATATTTT. Translating it yields CASSQGVSGNTIYF.

This sequence joins TRBV7-6 and TRBJ2-7, with 8 bases aligning to TRBD2. CDR3 size: 14 residues. Germline CDR1 and CDR2: SGHVS and FNYEAQ. J lost 5 bases, V lost 3 bases, and 6 bases had no gene match. CDR3 sequence reads: CASSLAGGRDEQYF. The CDR3 region has the DNA TGTGCCAGCAGCTTGGCGGGGGGACGAGACGAGCAGTACTTC.

This clone appeared a few times. The chain has TRBV19 and TRBJ1-5; 7 nucleotides line up with TRBD1. J lost 5 bases, V lost 6 bases, and 4 bases had no gene match. The CDR3 has 13 residues. Germline loops: CDR1 LNHDA, CDR2 SQIVND (reference sequence). The CDR3 bases are TGTGCCAGTAGGTTGGGACAGTATCAGCCCCAGCATTTT. It translates to CASRLGQYQPQHF.

The chain carries TRBV14 and TRBJ2-5; D possibly corresponds to TRBD2 (6 bases). V dropped 1 base and J dropped 4 bases, with 16 bases sitting between them. The CDR3 extends over 16 amino acids. Per the germline V gene, CDR1 is SGHDN and CDR2 is FVKESK. The CDR3 region has the DNA TGTGCCAGCAGCCAAGTAAGGGGCGGGGCGGCAGAGACCCAGTACTTC. It specifies CASSQVRGGAAETQYF.

This sequence joins TRBV10-2 and TRBJ2-3; D is perhaps TRBD2 (5 bases). CDR1 WSHSY and CDR2 SAAADI come from the germline V gene. V was shortened by 3 bases and J by 1 base, with 14 bases between the two germline ends. CDR3 size: 16 residues. In DNA form, the CDR3 reads TGCGCCAGCAGTGAAATAGGGCTAGCAGGCACAGATACGCAGTATTTT. Translation: CASSEIGLAGTDTQYF.

There are a few counts of this clone. This chain uses TRBV30 with TRBJ2-2; possibly TRBD1 or TRBD2 for D (7 bases each). Trimming removed 1 base at V and 1 base at J, with 13 bases between. Germline-derived CDR1 and CDR2 are GTSNPN and SVGIG (reference sequence). The CDR3 is 16 amino acids. This CDR3 is CAWSEGASGNTGELFF. CDR3 DNA: TGTGCCTGGAGTGAGGGGGCTAGCGGGAACACCGGGGAGCTGTTTTTT. Variable domain in full (rest from reference TRBV30 and TRBJ2-2): SQTIHQWPATLVQPVGSPLSLECTVEGTSNPNLYWYRQAAGRGLQLLFYSVGIGQISSEVPQNLSASRPQDRQFILSSKKLLLSDSGFYLCAWSEGASGNTGELFFGEGSRLTVL.

The V call is TRBV7-2, the J call TRBJ2-5, with 11 positions matching TRBD2. Trimming took 0 bases from V and 4 from J; bases not matched to a gene: 4. Per germline, CDR1 SGHTA and CDR2 FQGNSA. The CDR3 is made up of 16 amino acids. CDR3 nucleotide sequence: TGTGCCAGCAGCTTAGCGCTAGCGGGAGGATCAGAGACCCAGTACTTC. Encoded protein: CASSLALAGGSETQYF.

The rearrangement joins TRBV9 to TRBJ2-7, with no clear D. The CDR3 length is 15 residues. Trimming removed 0 bases from V and 4 bases from J, with 14 bases in between. Germline V gene lookup returns CDR1 SGDLS and CDR2 YYNGEE. The CDR3 nucleotides read TGTGCCAGCAGCGTAGCATACAGTGCAGGATACGAGCAGTACTTC. Amino acid sequence: CASSVAYSAGYEQYF. Filled out from reference TRBV9 and TRBJ2-7, the complete variable domain reads DSGVTQTPKHLITATGQRVTLRCSPRSGDLSVYWYQQSLDQGLQFLIQYYNGEERAKGNILERFSAQQFPDLHSELNLSSLELGDSALYFCASSVAYSAGYEQYFGPGTRLTVT.

This clone was counted many times. This sequence joins TRBV4-1 and TRBJ2-3; no clear D gene. This CDR3 is 11 amino acids long. Trimming removed 2 bases at V and 6 bases at J, with 3 bases between. The germline CDR1 and CDR2 sequences are MGHRA and YSYEKL. The CDR3, as DNA: TGCGCCAGCAGCCAACGGGATACGCAGTATTTT. Protein: CASSQRDTQYF.

The chain links TRBV6-6 to TRBJ2-7, with D hard to call. The CDR3 consists of 16 residues. Germline assignment: CDR1 MNHNY and CDR2 SVGAGI (reference sequence). The V and J ends lost 5 bases and 3 bases respectively, with 20 bases between them. Here the CDR3 reads CASSKRAGYLDYEQYF. The CDR3 DNA follows: TGTGCCAGCAGTAAACGCGCCGGATATCTTGACTACGAGCAGTACTTC.

The genes are TRBV30 and TRBJ2-2; D perhaps matches TRBD2 (7 bases). Looked up from germline, CDR1 is GTSNPN and CDR2 is SVGIG (reference sequence). Between the trimmed V and J ends, which lost 1 base and 2 bases, there was a span of 14 bases. This CDR3 has 16 residues. CDR3: CAWSGGASGNTGELFF. The CDR3 nucleotides read TGTGCCTGGAGTGGGGGGGCTAGCGGTAACACCGGGGAGCTGTTTTTT.

The V gene is TRBV11-2, the J gene TRBJ2-2; TRBD1 matches at 12 bases. CDR3 length equals 14 residues. J gave up 9 bases and V 4 bases, and 3 bases lay outside the gene matches. Germline loops: CDR1 SGHAT, CDR2 FQNNGV. The CDR3 region is CASSSGQGAWELFF. The CDR3 DNA reads TGTGCCAGCAGCTCGGGACAGGGGGCCTGGGAGCTGTTTTTT.

This chain links TRBV2 with TRBJ2-3, with D perhaps matching TRBD2 (6 bases). V was pared by 3 bases and J by 3 bases, with 10 bases between. This CDR3 contains 14 residues. CDR1 SNHLY and CDR2 FYNNEI come from the germline V gene. CDR3 sequence: CASSERGGTDTQYF. In DNA form, the CDR3 reads TGTGCCAGCAGTGAGCGGGGTGGGACAGATACGCAGTATTTT.

The chain carries TRBV7-9 and TRBJ1-3, with unresolved D. V lost 5 bases and J 4 bases, leaving 6 bases between the germline ends. CDR3 length equals 12 residues. Looked up from germline, CDR1 is SEHNR and CDR2 is FQNEAQ (reference sequence). As DNA, the CDR3 is TGTGCCAGCAGCGGTTACGGAAACACCATATATTTT. Translated, it gives CASSGYGNTIYF.

This sequence joins TRBV7-6 and TRBJ1-1; tentative D call: TRBD1 (5 bases). The CDR3 sequence is 13 residues long. From germline, CDR1 is SGHVS and CDR2 FNYEAQ. Trimming took off 5 bases at V and 1 base at J, with 8 bases between the two ends. The CDR3 DNA sequence: TGTGCCAGCAGCGTTGACAGGAACACTGAAGCTTTCTTT. Its protein product is CASSVDRNTEAFF.

In its sample, this clone was seen once. The rearrangement links TRBV30 to TRBJ2-5; 7 nucleotides align to TRBD2. Trimming removed 0 bases from V and 5 bases from J; junction bases left unmatched: 6. This CDR3 region has 14 residues. Germline V gives CDR1 GTSNPN, CDR2 SVGIG (reference sequence). DNA for the CDR3: TGTGCCTGGAGTGTAGGAGCGGGGTATGAGACCCAGTACTTC. Translating gives CAWSVGAGYETQYF. Filled out from reference TRBV30 and TRBJ2-5, the complete variable domain reads SQTIHQWPATLVQPVGSPLSLECTVEGTSNPNLYWYRQAAGRGLQLLFYSVGIGQISSEVPQNLSASRPQDRQFILSSKKLLLSDSGFYLCAWSVGAGYETQYFGPGTRLLVL.